This T cell receptor beta chain came from a study of blood T cell repertoires in COVID-19. Study overall: COVID-19 samples, acute and convalescent, were from the United States, Italy and Spain. The cDNA or gDNA used as material had been derived from T cells, B-cell-depleted T cells, or PBMCs.

The germline gives CDR1 SGHRS, CDR2 YFSETQ. This CDR3 is 14 amino acids long. Trimming left V 2 bases short and J 1 base short, with 9 bases between. In the original processing: By means of reference gene primer amplification, nucleated cell counts were estimated. TCRdb keeps only in-frame clones here, not all; method: immunoSEQ multiplex PCR. That table is the source of V, J and clone size, and D and trimming were worked out from the DNA. The sample carries around 100,000 clones, 85% to 95% recorded once. V usage is TRBV5-1 and J usage is TRBJ1-1; D might be TRBD1 (6 bases). This receptor was obtained from a man in his forties or fifties with active COVID-19. Material: peripheral blood. The CDR3, as DNA: TGCGCCAGCAGCTTTCAGGGGACGAACACTGAAGCTTTCTTT. Translation: CASSFQGTNTEAFF. The whole variable domain, filled in from reference TRBV5-1 and TRBJ1-1, reads KAGVTQTPRYLIKTRGQQVTLSCSPISGHRSVSWYQQTPGQGLQFLFEYFSETQRNKGNFPGRFSGRQFSNSRSEMNVSTLELGDSALYLCASSFQGTNTEAFFGQGTRLTVV.